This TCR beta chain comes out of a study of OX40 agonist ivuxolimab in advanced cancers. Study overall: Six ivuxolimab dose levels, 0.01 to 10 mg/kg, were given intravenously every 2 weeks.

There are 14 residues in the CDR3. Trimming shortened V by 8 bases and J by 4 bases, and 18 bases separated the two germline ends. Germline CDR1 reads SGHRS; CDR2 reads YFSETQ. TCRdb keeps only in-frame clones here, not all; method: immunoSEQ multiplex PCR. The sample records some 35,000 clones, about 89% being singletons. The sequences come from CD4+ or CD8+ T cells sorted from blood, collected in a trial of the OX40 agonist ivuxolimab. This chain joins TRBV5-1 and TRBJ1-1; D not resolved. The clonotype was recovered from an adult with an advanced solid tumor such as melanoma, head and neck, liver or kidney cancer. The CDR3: CASQRAGKGTEAFF. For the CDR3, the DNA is TGCGCCAGTCAACGGGCCGGGAAGGGCACTGAAGCTTTCTTT.